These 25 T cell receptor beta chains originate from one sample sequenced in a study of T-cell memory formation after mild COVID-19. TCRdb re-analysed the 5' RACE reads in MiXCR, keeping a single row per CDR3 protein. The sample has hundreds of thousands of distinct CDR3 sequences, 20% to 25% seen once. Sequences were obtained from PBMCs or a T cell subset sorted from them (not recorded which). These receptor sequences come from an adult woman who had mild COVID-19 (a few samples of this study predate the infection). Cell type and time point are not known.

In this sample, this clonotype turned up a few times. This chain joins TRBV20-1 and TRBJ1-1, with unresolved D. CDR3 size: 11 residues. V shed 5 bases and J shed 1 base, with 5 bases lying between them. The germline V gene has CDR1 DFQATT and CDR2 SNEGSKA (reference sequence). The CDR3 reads CSAAENTEAFF. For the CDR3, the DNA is TGCAGTGCTGCAGAGAACACTGAAGCTTTCTTT.

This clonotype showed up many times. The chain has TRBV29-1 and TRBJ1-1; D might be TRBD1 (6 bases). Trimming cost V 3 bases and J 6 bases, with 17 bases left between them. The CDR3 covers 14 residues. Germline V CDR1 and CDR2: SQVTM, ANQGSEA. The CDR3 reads CSVEVRGRGSEAFF. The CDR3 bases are TGCAGCGTTGAGGTTCGGGGGCGCGGGTCTGAAGCTTTCTTT.

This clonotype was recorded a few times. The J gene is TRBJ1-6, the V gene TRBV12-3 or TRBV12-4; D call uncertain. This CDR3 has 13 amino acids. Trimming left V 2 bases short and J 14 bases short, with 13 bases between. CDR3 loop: CASSLWQLPTLHF. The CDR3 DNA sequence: TGTGCCAGCAGTTTATGGCAGCTCCCTACCCTCCACTTT.

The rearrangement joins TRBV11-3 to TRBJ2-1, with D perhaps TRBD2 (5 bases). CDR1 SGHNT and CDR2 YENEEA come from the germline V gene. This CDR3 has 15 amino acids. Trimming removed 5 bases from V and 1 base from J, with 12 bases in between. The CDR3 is CASSPRTVSYNEQFF. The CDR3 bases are TGTGCCAGCAGCCCTCGGACTGTGTCCTACAATGAGCAGTTCTTC.

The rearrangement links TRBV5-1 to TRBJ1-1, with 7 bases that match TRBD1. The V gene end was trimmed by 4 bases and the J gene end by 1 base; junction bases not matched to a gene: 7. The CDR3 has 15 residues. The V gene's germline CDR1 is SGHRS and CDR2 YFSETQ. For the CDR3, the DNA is TGCGCCAGCAGCGAAACCGGGACAGCGAACACTGAAGCTTTCTTT. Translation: CASSETGTANTEAFF.

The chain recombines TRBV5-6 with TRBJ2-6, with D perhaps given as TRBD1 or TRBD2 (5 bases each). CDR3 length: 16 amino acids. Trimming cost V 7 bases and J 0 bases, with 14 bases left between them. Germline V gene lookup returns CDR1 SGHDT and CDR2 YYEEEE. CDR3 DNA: TGTGCCAGCGCCCGGGACGGACTCTCTGGGGCCAACGTCCTGACTTTC. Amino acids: CASARDGLSGANVLTF.

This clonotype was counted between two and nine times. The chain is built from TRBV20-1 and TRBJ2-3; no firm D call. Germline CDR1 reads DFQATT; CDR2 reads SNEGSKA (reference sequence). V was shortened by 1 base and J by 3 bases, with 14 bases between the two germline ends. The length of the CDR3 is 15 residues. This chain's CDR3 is CSARVPILGTDTQYF. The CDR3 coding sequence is TGCAGTGCTAGAGTCCCAATTCTAGGGACAGATACGCAGTATTTT.

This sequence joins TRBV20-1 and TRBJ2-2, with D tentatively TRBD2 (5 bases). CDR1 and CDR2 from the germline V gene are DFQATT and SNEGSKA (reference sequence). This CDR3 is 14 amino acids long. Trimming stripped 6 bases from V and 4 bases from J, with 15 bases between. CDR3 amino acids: CSAPEQSGTGELFF. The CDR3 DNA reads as TGCAGTGCCCCCGAGCAGAGCGGCACCGGGGAGCTGTTTTTT.

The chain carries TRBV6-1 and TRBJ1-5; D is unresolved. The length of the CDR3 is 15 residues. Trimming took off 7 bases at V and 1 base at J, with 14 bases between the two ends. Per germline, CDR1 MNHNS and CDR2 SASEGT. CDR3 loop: CASTLEEGSNQPQHF. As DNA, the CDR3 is TGTGCCAGCACCCTCGAGGAAGGGAGCAATCAGCCCCAGCATTTT.

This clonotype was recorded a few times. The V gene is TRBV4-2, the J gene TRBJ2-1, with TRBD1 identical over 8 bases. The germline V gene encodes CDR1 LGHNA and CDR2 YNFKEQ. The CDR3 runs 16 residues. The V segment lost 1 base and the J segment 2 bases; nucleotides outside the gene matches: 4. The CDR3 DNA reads TGTGCCAGCAGCCAAGTCGCGGGACAGGCCTACAATGAGCAGTTCTTC. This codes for CASSQVAGQAYNEQFF.

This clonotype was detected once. Here the CDR3 DNA reads TGCAGTGCTAGGGTAGCGGGAGGGTTCTTCAATGAGCAGTTCTTC. The encoded protein is CSARVAGGFFNEQFF. V is TRBV20-1 and J is TRBJ2-1, with TRBD2 matching over 11 bases. This CDR3 contains 15 residues. CDR1 and CDR2 from the germline V gene are DFQATT and SNEGSKA (reference sequence). V lost 3 bases, J lost 6 bases, and 7 bases stayed unmatched.

The CDR3, as DNA: TGTGCCAGCAGCTTAGCGCTGAACTATGGCTACACCTTC. Protein product: CASSLALNYGYTF. This chain uses TRBV7-2 with TRBJ1-2, with D uncertain. The germline V and J ends were trimmed by 0 bases and 2 bases, with 4 bases remaining between them. The CDR3 is 13 amino acids. The germline gives CDR1 SGHTA, CDR2 FQGNSA.

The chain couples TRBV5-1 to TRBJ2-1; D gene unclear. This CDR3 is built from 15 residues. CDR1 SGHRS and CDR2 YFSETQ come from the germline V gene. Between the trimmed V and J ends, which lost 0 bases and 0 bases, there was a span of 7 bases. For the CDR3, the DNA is TGCGCCAGCAGCTTGGGAGACCTCTCCTACAATGAGCAGTTCTTC. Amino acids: CASSLGDLSYNEQFF.

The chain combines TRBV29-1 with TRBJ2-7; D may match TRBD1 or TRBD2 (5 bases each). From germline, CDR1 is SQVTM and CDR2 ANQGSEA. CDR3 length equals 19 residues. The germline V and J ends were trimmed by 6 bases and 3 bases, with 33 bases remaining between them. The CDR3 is CSVALGFSSMGRPDYEQYF. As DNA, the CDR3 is TGCAGCGTCGCCTTGGGATTCTCATCTATGGGACGCCCGGACTACGAGCAGTACTTC.

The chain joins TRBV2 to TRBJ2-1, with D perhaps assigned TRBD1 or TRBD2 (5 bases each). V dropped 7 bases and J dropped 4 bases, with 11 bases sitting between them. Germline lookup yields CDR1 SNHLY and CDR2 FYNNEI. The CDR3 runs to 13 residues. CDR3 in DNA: TGTGCCAGCATCCCGGGACCGTACAATGAGCAGTTCTTC. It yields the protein CASIPGPYNEQFF.

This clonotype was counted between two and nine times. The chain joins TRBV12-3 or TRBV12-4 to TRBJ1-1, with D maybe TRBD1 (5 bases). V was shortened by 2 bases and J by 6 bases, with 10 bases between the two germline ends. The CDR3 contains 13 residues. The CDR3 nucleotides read TGTGCCAGCAGTTTATCGGCGGGACCTGAAGCTTTCTTT. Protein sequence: CASSLSAGPEAFF.

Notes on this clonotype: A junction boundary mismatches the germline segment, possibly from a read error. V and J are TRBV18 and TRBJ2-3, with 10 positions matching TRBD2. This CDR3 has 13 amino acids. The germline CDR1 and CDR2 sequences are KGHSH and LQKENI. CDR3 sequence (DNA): TGTGCCAGCTCCGGACTAGCGGTAGATGCGCAGTATTTT. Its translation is CASSGLAVDAQYF.

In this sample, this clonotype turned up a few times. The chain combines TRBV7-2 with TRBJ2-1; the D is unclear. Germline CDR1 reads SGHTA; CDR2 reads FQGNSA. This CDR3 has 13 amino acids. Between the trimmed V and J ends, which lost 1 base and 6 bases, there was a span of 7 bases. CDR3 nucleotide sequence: TGTGCCAGCAGCTTAGATTTTCCCAATGAGCAGTTCTTC. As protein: CASSLDFPNEQFF.

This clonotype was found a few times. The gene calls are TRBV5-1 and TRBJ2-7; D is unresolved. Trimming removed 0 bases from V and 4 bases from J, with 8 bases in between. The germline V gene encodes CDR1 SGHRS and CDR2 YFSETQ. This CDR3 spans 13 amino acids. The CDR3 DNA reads TGCGCCAGCAGCTTGGAAAGTGGTTACGAGCAGTACTTC. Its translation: CASSLESGYEQYF.

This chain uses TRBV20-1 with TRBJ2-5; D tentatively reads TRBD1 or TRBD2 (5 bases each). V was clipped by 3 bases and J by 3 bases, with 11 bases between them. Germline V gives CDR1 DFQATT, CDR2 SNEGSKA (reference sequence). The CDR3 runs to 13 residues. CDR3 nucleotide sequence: TGCAGTGCTAGCCGGGGCAGGGAAGAGACCCAGTACTTC. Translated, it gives CSASRGREETQYF.

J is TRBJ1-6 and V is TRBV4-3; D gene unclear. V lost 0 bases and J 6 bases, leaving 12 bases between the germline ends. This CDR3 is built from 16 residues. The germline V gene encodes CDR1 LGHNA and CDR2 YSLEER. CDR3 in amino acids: CASSQEAGTRNSPLHF. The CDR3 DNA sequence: TGCGCCAGCAGCCAAGAGGCAGGCACTCGTAATTCACCCCTCCACTTT.

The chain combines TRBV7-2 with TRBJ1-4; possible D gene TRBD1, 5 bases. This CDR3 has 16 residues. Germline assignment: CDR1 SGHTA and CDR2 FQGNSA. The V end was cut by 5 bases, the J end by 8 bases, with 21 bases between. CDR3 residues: CASSPFGSREGEKLFF. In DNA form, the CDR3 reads TGTGCCAGCAGCCCCTTCGGGTCCAGGGAGGGGGAAAAACTGTTTTTT. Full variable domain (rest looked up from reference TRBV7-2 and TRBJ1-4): GAGVSQSPSNKVTEKGKDVELRCDPISGHTALYWYRQSLGQGLEFLIYFQGNSAPDKSGLPSDRFSAERTGGSVSTLTIQRTQQEDSAVYLCASSPFGSREGEKLFFGSGTQLSVL.

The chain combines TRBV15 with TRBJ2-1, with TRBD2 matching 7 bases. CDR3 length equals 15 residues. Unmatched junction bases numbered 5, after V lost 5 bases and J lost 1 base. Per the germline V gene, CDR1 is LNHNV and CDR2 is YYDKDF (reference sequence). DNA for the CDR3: TGTGCCACCAGCTCTCCTAGCGGATCCTACAATGAGCAGTTCTTC. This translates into CATSSPSGSYNEQFF.

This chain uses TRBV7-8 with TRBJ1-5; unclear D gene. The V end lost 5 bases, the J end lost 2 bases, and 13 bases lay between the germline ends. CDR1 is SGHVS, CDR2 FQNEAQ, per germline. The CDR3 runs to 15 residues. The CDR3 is CASSGSVGGNQPQHF. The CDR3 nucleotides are TGTGCCAGCAGCGGCAGCGTTGGGGGCAATCAGCCCCAGCATTTT.

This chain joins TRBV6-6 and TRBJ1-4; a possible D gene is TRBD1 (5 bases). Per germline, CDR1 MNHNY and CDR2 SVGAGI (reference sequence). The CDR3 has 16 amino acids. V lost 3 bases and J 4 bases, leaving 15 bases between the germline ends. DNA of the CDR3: TGTGCCAGCAGTTATCCCCACGGGGCCGATAATGAAAAACTGTTTTTT. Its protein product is CASSYPHGADNEKLFF.